Listed below are T cell receptor beta chains from one sample, sequenced in a study of T cells in Graves' hyperthyroidism and ophthalmopathy. MiXCR, applied by TCRdb to the multiplex PCR reads, yields one record per CDR3 protein. Of some 460,000 distinct CDR3 sequences listed, approximately 14% are singletons. The sample comprised blood. These receptors were taken from a woman between 18 and 30 years old with Graves' hyperthyroidism. Each CDR3 is given with its conserved first and last residue. D genes are given only for firm matches. A row's size may be missing; if present it is once, few, many or a size class.

D: .; V: TRBV3-1; J: TRBJ2-7; size: .; CDR3: CASSVRGRDEQYF; DNA: TGTGCCAGCAGCGTCCGCGGCAGGGACGAGCAGTACTTC
D: .; V: TRBV29-1; J: TRBJ1-2; size: few; CDR3: CSVPGSDGYTF; DNA: TGCAGCGTTCCAGGGTCAGATGGCTACACCTTC
D: .; V: TRBV30; J: TRBJ1-5; size: many; CDR3: CAWRLGTGQPQHF; DNA: TGTGCCTGGAGACTGGGTACAGGGCAGCCCCAGCATTTT
D: .; V: TRBV12-3/TRBV12-4; J: TRBJ2-1; size: many; CDR3: CASSPRAYLDEQFF; DNA: TGTGCCAGCAGCCCTAGGGCCTATCTCGATGAGCAGTTCTTC
D: TRBD1; V: TRBV12-3/TRBV12-4; J: TRBJ1-5; size: .; CDR3: CASSPGQGARQPQHF; DNA: TGTGCCAGCAGCCCCGGACAGGGGGCTCGACAGCCCCAGCATTTT
D: TRBD1; V: TRBV19; J: TRBJ1-1; size: few; CDR3: CASSSSRQGEVCDTEAFF; DNA: TGTGCCAGTAGTAGCTCAAGACAGGGGGAGGTCTGTGACACTGAAGCTTTCTTT
D: TRBD2; V: TRBV19; J: TRBJ2-2; size: .; CDR3: CASSQSGMGTGELFF; DNA: TGTGCCAGTAGTCAAAGCGGGATGGGCACCGGGGAGCTGTTTTTT
D: .; V: TRBV6-1; J: TRBJ2-1; size: many; CDR3: CASIRRNEQFF; DNA: TGTGCCAGCATTAGGAGGAATGAGCAGTTCTTC
D: .; V: TRBV7-8; J: TRBJ1-4; size: many; CDR3: CASSPMGSTNEKLFF; DNA: TGTGCCAGCAGCCCCATGGGGTCAACTAATGAAAAACTGTTTTTT
D: TRBD2; V: TRBV12-3/TRBV12-4; J: TRBJ2-3; size: many; CDR3: CASSSRSSGGAWTDTQYF; DNA: TGTGCCAGCAGTTCCCGGTCTAGCGGGGGGGCCTGGACAGATACGCAGTATTTT
D: TRBD2; V: TRBV28; J: TRBJ2-3; size: .; CDR3: CASFSGGRTSTDTQYF; DNA: TGTGCCAGCTTTAGCGGGGGACGTACTAGCACAGATACGCAGTATTTT
D: .; V: TRBV20-1; J: TRBJ2-3; size: many; CDR3: CSARDYSRSGFWLETDTQYF; DNA: TGCAGTGCTAGAGATTACAGCCGGTCGGGGTTTTGGTTGGAGACAGATACGCAGTATTTT
D: .; V: TRBV20-1; J: TRBJ2-7; size: many; CDR3: CSAIPSQTYEQYF; DNA: TGCAGTGCCATACCTAGCCAGACCTACGAGCAGTACTTC
D: .; V: TRBV9; J: TRBJ2-5; size: many; CDR3: CASSVAPGPSGLETQYF; DNA: TGTGCCAGCAGCGTTGCCCCCGGCCCCTCAGGGCTAGAGACCCAGTACTTC
D: .; V: TRBV27; J: TRBJ2-7; size: many; CDR3: CASSPAGHMGEQYF; DNA: TGTGCCAGCAGTCCGGCGGGACATATGGGCGAGCAGTACTTC
D: .; V: TRBV5-1; J: TRBJ2-2; size: many; CDR3: CASSLDGGFANTGELFF; DNA: TGCGCCAGCAGCTTGGATGGGGGGTTCGCGAACACCGGGGAGCTGTTTTTT
D: TRBD1; V: TRBV5-1; J: TRBJ2-7; size: many; CDR3: CASSSGGFTYEQYF; DNA: TGCGCCAGCAGCTCAGGGGGATTTACCTACGAGCAGTACTTC
D: .; V: TRBV20-1; J: TRBJ2-7; size: many; CDR3: CSARSAGIDYEQYF; DNA: TGCAGTGCTAGATCGGCAGGAATAGACTACGAGCAGTACTTC
D: .; V: TRBV11-2; J: TRBJ1-2; size: many; CDR3: CASSLRAGEYGYTF; DNA: TGTGCCAGCAGCTTAAGGGCAGGGGAGTATGGCTACACCTTC
D: TRBD2; V: TRBV10-3; J: TRBJ2-7; size: many; CDR3: CAIRMSGSHVLEQYF; DNA: TGTGCCATCAGAATGAGCGGGAGCCACGTTCTCGAGCAGTACTTC
D: .; V: TRBV20-1; J: TRBJ2-3; size: many; CDR3: CSASLRGTDTQYF; DNA: TGCAGTGCTAGTCTCAGGGGCACAGATACGCAGTATTTT
D: .; V: TRBV28; J: TRBJ2-3; size: many; CDR3: CASSSQGLPDTQYF; DNA: TGTGCCAGCAGTTCACAGGGTCTGCCAGATACGCAGTATTTT
D: .; V: TRBV19; J: TRBJ2-7; size: .; CDR3: CASSGDFGTGHFMQGGMDEQYF; DNA: TGTGCCAGTAGTGGGGACTTCGGGACGGGCCATTTCATGCAGGGGGGTATGGACGAGCAGTACTTC
D: TRBD1; V: TRBV6-1; J: TRBJ1-2; size: many; CDR3: CASGRLRQGEGGYTF; DNA: TGTGCCAGCGGGAGATTGCGGCAGGGGGAAGGAGGCTACACCTTC
D: TRBD1; V: TRBV6-2/TRBV6-3; J: TRBJ1-6; size: many; CDR3: CASSYSRDRAGSPLHF; DNA: TGTGCCAGCAGTTACTCACGGGACAGGGCCGGTTCACCCCTCCACTTT
D: TRBD1; V: TRBV6-1; J: TRBJ1-6; size: many; CDR3: CASFAGTGAGSYNSPLHF; DNA: TGTGCCAGTTTTGCCGGGACAGGGGCCGGCTCCTATAATTCACCCCTCCACTTT
D: TRBD1; V: TRBV10-3; J: TRBJ1-3; size: many; CDR3: CASLSADRGSGNTIYF; DNA: TGTGCCTCTCTATCGGCGGACAGGGGTTCTGGAAACACCATATATTTT
D: .; V: TRBV6-2/TRBV6-3; J: TRBJ1-1; size: .; CDR3: CASSTDRGGFEAFF; DNA: TGTGCCAGCAGCACGGACCGGGGGGGCTTTGAAGCTTTCTTT
D: .; V: TRBV15; J: TRBJ2-5; size: .; CDR3: CATSRDRAGTRPEGYF; DNA: TGTGCCACCAGCAGAGATCGAGCCGGGACTCGGCCTGAGGGGTACTTC
D: .; V: TRBV29-1; J: TRBJ2-7; size: .; CDR3: CSGRDPHYEQYF; DNA: TGCAGCGGCCGGGACCCCCACTACGAGCAGTACTTC
D: .; V: TRBV24-1; J: TRBJ2-1; size: many; CDR3: CATMGPGNEQFF; DNA: TGTGCCACCATGGGGCCGGGGAATGAGCAGTTCTTC
D: .; V: TRBV6-2/TRBV6-3; J: TRBJ1-4; size: many; CDR3: CASRRKGTTNEKLFF; DNA: TGTGCCAGCAGAAGGAAGGGGACAACTAATGAAAAACTGTTTTTT
D: .; V: TRBV5-1; J: TRBJ2-1; size: many; CDR3: CASSLRVGSSYNEQFF; DNA: TGCGCCAGCAGCTTGAGAGTCGGTAGCTCCTACAATGAGCAGTTCTTC
D: .; V: TRBV24-1; J: TRBJ2-3; size: few; CDR3: CATSDRSDTQYF; DNA: TGTGCCACCAGTGACCGGTCGGATACGCAGTATTTT
D: .; V: TRBV6-2/TRBV6-3; J: TRBJ1-2; size: many; CDR3: CASRRGQRADYGYTF; DNA: TGTGCCAGCAGACGCGGACAGAGGGCCGACTATGGCTACACCTTC
D: .; V: TRBV5-4; J: TRBJ1-4; size: .; CDR3: CASSAREVGEKLFF; DNA: TGTGCCAGCAGCGCACGGGAGGTAGGGGAAAAACTGTTTTTT
D: TRBD1; V: TRBV20-1; J: TRBJ2-6; size: many; CDR3: CSARALGGAGANVLTF; DNA: TGCAGTGCTAGAGCTTTAGGGGGCGCCGGGGCCAACGTCCTGACTTTC
D: TRBD2; V: TRBV2; J: TRBJ2-2; size: .; CDR3: CASERTSGQIVGELFF; DNA: TGTGCCAGCGAGCGGACTAGCGGTCAGATCGTCGGGGAGCTGTTTTTT
D: .; V: TRBV12-3/TRBV12-4; J: TRBJ1-5; size: many; CDR3: CASRYSQGGQPQHF; DNA: TGTGCCAGCAGGTACTCTCAGGGAGGGCAGCCCCAGCATTTT
D: .; V: TRBV30; J: TRBJ1-2; size: many; CDR3: CAWSVVGSGYTF; DNA: TGTGCCTGGAGTGTAGTAGGGTCTGGCTACACCTTC
D: .; V: TRBV6-1; J: TRBJ1-5; size: many; CDR3: CASTPSGGGLQPQHF; DNA: TGTGCCAGCACTCCCTCCGGGGGGGGGTTGCAGCCCCAGCATTTT
D: .; V: TRBV3-1; J: TRBJ1-5; size: .; CDR3: CASSQDRGLGQPQHF; DNA: TGTGCCAGCAGCCAAGATAGGGGACTGGGGCAGCCCCAGCATTTT
D: .; V: TRBV2; J: TRBJ1-5; size: .; CDR3: CASSGRGGDQPQHF; DNA: TGTGCCAGCAGTGGACGGGGGGGTGATCAGCCCCAGCATTTT
D: .; V: TRBV3-1; J: TRBJ2-6; size: .; CDR3: CASSLRGSGGANVLTF; DNA: TGTGCCAGCAGCCTCCGGGGCTCTGGTGGGGCCAACGTCCTGACTTTC
D: TRBD2; V: TRBV5-1; J: TRBJ2-3; size: many; CDR3: CASSLVGLAGATDTQYF; DNA: TGCGCCAGCAGCTTGGTGGGGCTAGCGGGAGCCACAGATACGCAGTATTTT
D: TRBD1; V: TRBV7-6; J: TRBJ2-3; size: many; CDR3: CASSLQGRYRLGLTDTQYF; DNA: TGTGCCAGCAGCCTACAGGGGAGATACAGGCTAGGCCTCACAGATACGCAGTATTTT
D: TRBD2; V: TRBV12-3/TRBV12-4; J: TRBJ2-7; size: many; CDR3: CASSLGGVGGYEQYF; DNA: TGTGCCAGCAGTTTGGGGGGGGTGGGGGGCTACGAGCAGTACTTC
D: TRBD1; V: TRBV7-9; J: TRBJ2-6; size: .; CDR3: CASPWAGGSGANVLTF; DNA: TGTGCCAGCCCCTGGGCAGGGGGCTCTGGGGCCAACGTCCTGACTTTC
D: .; V: TRBV30; J: TRBJ2-7; size: many; CDR3: CAWSTQGSGEQYF; DNA: TGTGCCTGGAGCACACAGGGAAGTGGGGAGCAGTACTTC
D: .; V: TRBV12-3/TRBV12-4; J: TRBJ2-1; size: many; CDR3: CASSPETRDEQFF; DNA: TGTGCCAGCAGTCCGGAAACTAGAGATGAGCAGTTCTTC
D: .; V: TRBV18; J: TRBJ2-5; size: once; CDR3: CASSPASRGSLGQETQYF; DNA: TGTGCCAGCTCACCCGCTTCACGGGGATCGTTGGGCCAAGAGACCCAGTACTTC
D: TRBD1; V: TRBV30; J: TRBJ2-7; size: many; CDR3: CAWNTGTGNGQYF; DNA: TGTGCCTGGAACACCGGGACAGGGAATGGGCAGTACTTC
D: TRBD1; V: TRBV20-1; J: TRBJ2-4; size: many; CDR3: CSARTGFGIQYF; DNA: TGCAGTGCTAGGACAGGGTTCGGCATTCAGTACTTC
D: .; V: TRBV2; J: TRBJ1-2; size: many; CDR3: CASSERQSYGYTF; DNA: TGTGCCAGCAGTGAACGACAGAGTTATGGCTACACCTTC
D: TRBD2; V: TRBV9; J: TRBJ2-1; size: .; CDR3: CASSPPSGPLNEQFF; DNA: TGTGCCAGCAGCCCACCTAGCGGGCCCCTCAATGAGCAGTTCTTC